This TCR beta chain derives from a study of T-cell reconstitution after alpha-beta-depleted transplantation in children. Study-wide findings and caveats: T cells produced anew were the main source of T-cell counts and diversity one year after transplant. Reports say that about two months after transplant, the alpha-beta T cells came out of several hundred graft clones that had expanded. Several patients had high TCRbeta diversity at day 60; it came from surviving recipient T cells and thymic progenitors.

As it was prepared, the TCRbeta library received unique molecular identifiers. TCRdb analysed the PCR reads with MiXCR anew, one entry per CDR3 protein. The data hold some 200,000 distinct CDR3 sequences, with roughly 8.3% observed a single time. Comments on this clonotype: Its antigen is not known.

The length of the CDR3 is 16 residues. V dropped 4 bases and J dropped 3; count of bases not matched to a gene: 8. CDR1 MDHEN and CDR2 SYDVKM come from the germline V gene. Material: PBMCs, mostly from graft donor cells, obtained 360 days after TCRalphabeta/CD19-depleted stem cell transplant. The clonotype was recovered from a male patient aged 2 to 10 who had a stem cell transplant for acute myeloid leukemia, so the T cells may come from the graft donor. This chain connects TRBV28 to TRBJ2-1; 8 nucleotides match TRBD2. CDR3 nucleotides: TGTGCCAGCAGTTCCCCAAGACTAGCGAACTACAATGAGCAGTTCTTC. Encoded protein: CASSSPRLANYNEQFF. Full variable domain (remainder filled in from reference TRBV28 and TRBJ2-1): DVKVTQSSRYLVKRTGEKVFLECVQDMDHENMFWYRQDPGLGLRLIYFSYDVKMKEKGDIPEGYSVSREKKERFSLILESASTNQTSMYLCASSSPRLANYNEQFFGPGTRLTVL.